Detailed here is one T cell receptor (beta chain). Trimming left V 5 bases short and J 8 bases short, with 15 bases between. The CDR3 contains 14 residues. Germline CDR1 and CDR2: SEHNR and FQNEAQ (reference sequence). This specimen comes from a study of blood T cell repertoires in COVID-19. The wider study: Acute and convalescent COVID-19 samples came from the United States, Italy and Spain. The cDNA or gDNA used as material had been derived from T cells, B-cell-depleted T cells, or PBMCs.

Original processing notes: Reference gene primer amplification yielded estimated nucleated cell counts. This table comes from immunoSEQ multiplex PCR, and its TCRdb copy is limited to in-frame clones, with some not included. That table supplies the V and J calls and clone size; D and trimming were determined from the DNA. The data show around 90,000 clones, 81% seen once. The TCR sequence derives from a human donor in a cohort sampled during active COVID-19. V usage is TRBV7-9 and J usage is TRBJ1-4; possibly TRBD1 for D (5 bases). Sequences were obtained from peripheral blood. This CDR3 is CASSQNGGVEKLFF. The CDR3 DNA is TGTGCCAGCAGCCAGAACGGGGGGGTGGAAAAACTGTTTTTT.